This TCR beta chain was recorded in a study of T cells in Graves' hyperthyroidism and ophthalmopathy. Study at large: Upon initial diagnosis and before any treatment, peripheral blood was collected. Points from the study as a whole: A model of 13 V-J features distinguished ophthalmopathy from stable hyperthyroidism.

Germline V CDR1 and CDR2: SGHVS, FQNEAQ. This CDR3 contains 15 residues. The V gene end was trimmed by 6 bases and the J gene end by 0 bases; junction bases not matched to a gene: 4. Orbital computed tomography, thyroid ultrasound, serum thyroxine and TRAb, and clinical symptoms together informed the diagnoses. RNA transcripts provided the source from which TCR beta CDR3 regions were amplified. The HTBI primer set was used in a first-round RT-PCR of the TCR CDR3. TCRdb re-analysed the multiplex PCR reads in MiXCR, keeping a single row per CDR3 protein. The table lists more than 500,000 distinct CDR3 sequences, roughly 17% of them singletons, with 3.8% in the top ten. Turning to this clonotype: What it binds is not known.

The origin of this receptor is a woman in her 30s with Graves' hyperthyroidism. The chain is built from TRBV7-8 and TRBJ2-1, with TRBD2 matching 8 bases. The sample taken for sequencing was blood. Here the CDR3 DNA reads TGTGCCAGCAGGTCGCTAGCGGGCTCCTACAATGAGCAGTTCTTC. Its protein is CASRSLAGSYNEQFF.